This TCR beta chain was captured by sequencing in a study of shared clonotypes between healthy human individuals. Findings and limits, study-wide: Larger richness was generally estimated for naive than memory subsets. Of the naive CD4 clonotypes, roughly 5.5% were shared across several donors.

Germline V gives CDR1 LNHNV, CDR2 YYDKDF (reference sequence). Germline trimming cut 4 bases from V and 10 bases from J; bases unmatched to any gene: 15. This CDR3 region has 16 residues. Donors comprised healthy HIV-negative adults lacking recent acute infections or vaccinations. Method: immunoSEQ multiplex PCR; TCRdb's copy keeps in-frame clones and lacks some. The sample holds a few hundred thousand clones, approximately 65% seen once. This clone occurred a few times. The antigen remains unidentified. The source is a young man in good health. Sequenced: memory CD4+ T cells sorted from blood. Subset here: CD45RA-negative fraction. The V gene is TRBV15, the J gene TRBJ2-1; 8 bases match TRBD1. This chain's CDR3 is CATSTPRDRNTREQFF. CDR3 sequence (DNA): TGTGCCACCAGCACCCCACGGGACAGGAATACGCGAGAGCAGTTCTTC.